In its sample, the clone carrying this TCR beta chain was seen a few times. Its antigen is unknown. A sample-barcoded 5' primer and a J-beta primer mix were used in a second PCR of about 7 to 12 cycles. A template-switch adaptor that had 12 random nucleotides put a tag on each cDNA molecule. TCRdb called the 5' RACE reads again in MiXCR, with one record for every CDR3 protein. This table holds 550,000 to 600,000 distinct CDR3 sequences, approximately 30% found once. The sample belongs to a study of blood T cells in healthy people across ages. Between the trimmed V and J ends, which lost 4 bases and 1 base, there was a span of 17 bases. CDR1 and CDR2 from the germline V gene are SGHRS and YFSETQ. The CDR3 length is 16 residues. Broader study findings: Age brought a roughly linear fall in TCR beta diversity measured per million T cells.

Each sample had at least 6 million PBMCs isolated. Total RNA, at least 5 micrograms per sample, was extracted from PBMCs. V gene TRBV5-1 combines with J gene TRBJ2-5, with a weak D call TRBD2 (5 bases). The origin of this receptor is a woman aged 70-85 years in good health. The source material was blood. Written as DNA, the CDR3 is TGCGCCAGCAGCCCCGGCGGGTCCGGCTTCCAAGAGACCCAGTACTTC. Its protein is CASSPGGSGFQETQYF.